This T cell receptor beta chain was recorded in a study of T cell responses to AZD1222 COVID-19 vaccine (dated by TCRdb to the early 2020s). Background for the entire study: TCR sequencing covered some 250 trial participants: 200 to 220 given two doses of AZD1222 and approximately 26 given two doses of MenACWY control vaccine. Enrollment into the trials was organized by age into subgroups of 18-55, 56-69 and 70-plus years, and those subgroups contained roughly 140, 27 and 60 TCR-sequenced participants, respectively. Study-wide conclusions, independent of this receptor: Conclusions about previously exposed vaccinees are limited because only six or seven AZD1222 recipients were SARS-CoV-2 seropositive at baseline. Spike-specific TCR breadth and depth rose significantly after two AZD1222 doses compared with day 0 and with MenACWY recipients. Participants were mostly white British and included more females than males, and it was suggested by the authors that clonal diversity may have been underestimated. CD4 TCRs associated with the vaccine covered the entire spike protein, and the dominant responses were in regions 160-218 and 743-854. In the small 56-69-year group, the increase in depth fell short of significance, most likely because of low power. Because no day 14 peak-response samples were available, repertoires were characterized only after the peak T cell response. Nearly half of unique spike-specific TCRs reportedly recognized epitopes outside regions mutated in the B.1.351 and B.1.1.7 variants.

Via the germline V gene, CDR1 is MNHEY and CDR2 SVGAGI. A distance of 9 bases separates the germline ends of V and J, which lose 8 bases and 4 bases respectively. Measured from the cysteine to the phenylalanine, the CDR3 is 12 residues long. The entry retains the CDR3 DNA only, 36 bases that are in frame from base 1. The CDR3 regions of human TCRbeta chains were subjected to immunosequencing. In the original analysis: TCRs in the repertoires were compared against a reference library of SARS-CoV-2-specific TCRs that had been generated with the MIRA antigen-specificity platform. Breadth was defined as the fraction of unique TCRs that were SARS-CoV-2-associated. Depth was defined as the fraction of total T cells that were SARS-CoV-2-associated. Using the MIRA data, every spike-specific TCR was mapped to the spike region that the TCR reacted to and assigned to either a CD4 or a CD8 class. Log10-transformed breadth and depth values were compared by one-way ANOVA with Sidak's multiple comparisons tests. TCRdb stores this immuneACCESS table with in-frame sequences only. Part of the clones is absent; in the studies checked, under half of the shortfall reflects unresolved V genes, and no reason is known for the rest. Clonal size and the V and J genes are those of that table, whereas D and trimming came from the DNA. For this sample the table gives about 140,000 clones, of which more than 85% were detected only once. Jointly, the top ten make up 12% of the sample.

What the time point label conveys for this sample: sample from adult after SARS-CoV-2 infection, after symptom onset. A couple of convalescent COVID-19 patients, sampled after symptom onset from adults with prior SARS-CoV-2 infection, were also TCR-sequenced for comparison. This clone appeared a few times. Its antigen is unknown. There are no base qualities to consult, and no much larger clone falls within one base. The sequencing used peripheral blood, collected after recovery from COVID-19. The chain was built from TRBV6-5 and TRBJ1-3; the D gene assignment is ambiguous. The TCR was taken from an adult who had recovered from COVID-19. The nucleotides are TGTGCCAGCTATGGGCCCGGAAACACCATATATTTT. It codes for CASYGPGNTIYF.